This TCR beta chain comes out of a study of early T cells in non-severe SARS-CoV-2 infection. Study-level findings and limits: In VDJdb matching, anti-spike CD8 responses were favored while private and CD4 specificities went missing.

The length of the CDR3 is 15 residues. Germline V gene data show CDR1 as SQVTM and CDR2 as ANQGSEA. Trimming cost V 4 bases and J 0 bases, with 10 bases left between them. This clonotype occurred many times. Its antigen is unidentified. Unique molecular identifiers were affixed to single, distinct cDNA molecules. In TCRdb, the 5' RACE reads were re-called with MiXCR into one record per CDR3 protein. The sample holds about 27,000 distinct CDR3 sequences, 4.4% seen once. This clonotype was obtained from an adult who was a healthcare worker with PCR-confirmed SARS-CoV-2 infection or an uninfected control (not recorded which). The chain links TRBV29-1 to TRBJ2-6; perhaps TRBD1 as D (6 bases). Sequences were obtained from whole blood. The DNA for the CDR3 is TGCAGCGTTGGACAGGACCTCTCTGGGGCCAACGTCCTGACTTTC. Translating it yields CSVGQDLSGANVLTF.